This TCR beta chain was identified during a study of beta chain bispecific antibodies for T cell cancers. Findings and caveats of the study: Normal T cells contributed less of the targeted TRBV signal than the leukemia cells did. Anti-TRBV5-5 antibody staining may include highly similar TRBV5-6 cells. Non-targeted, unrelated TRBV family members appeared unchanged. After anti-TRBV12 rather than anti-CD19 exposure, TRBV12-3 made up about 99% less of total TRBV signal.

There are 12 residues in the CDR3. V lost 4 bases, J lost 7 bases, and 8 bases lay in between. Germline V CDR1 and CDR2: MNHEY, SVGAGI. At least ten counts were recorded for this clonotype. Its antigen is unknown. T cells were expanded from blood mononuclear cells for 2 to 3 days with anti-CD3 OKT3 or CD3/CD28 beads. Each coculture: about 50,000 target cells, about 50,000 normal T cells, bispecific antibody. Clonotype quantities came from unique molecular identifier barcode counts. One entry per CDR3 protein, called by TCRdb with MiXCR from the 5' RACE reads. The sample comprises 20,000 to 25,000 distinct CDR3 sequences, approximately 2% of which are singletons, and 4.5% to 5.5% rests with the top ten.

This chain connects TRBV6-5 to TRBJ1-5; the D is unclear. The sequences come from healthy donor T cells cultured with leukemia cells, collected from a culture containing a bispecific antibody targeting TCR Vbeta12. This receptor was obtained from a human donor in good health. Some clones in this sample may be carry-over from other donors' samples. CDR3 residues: CASSSGLQPQHF. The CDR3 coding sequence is TGTGCCAGCAGTTCCGGTTTGCAGCCCCAGCATTTT.